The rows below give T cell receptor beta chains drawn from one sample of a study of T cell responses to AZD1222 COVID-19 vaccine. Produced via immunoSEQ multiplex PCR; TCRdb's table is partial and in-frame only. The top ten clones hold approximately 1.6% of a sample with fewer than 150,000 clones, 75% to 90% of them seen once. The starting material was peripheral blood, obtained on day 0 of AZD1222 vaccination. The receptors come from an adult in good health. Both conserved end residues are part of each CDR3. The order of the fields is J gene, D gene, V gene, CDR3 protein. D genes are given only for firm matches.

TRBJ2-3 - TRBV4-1 CASSRKELDTQYF
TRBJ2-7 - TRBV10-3 CAINPGQSREQYF
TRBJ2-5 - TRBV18 CASSPRDSTETQYF
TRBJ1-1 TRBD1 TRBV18 CASSLGQGAAEAFF
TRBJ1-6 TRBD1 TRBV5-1 CASSSSGQGNSPLHF
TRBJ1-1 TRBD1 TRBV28 CASRSDRVGTEAFF
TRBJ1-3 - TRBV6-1 CASSEKAGRNTIYF
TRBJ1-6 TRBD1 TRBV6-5 CASSQTGVFGSPLHF
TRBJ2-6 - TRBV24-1 CATSSGGGPSGANVLTF
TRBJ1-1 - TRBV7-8 CASNLGGNTEAFF
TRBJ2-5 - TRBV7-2 CASSSAGHQETQYF
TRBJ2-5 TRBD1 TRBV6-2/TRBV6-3 CASSQWTGRIQETQYF
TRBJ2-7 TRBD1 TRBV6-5 CASSYNGQGVQYF
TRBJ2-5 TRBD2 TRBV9 CASSKRGGSQETQYF
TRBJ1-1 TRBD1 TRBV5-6 CASSVLTGHEAFF
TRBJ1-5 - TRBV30 CAWSVFGGGRSSQPQHF
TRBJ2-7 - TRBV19 CASSRADTTYEQYF
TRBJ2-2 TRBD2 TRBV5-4 CASSARTSGYTGELFF
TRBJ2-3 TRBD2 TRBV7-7 CASSVGLAGVTDTQYF
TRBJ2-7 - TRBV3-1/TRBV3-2 CASSQSGYEQYF
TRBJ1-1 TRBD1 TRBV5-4 CASTPGTGLVNTEAFF
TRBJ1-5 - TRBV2 CASSPRVGDQPQHF
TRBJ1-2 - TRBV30 CAWSVRELRENGYTF
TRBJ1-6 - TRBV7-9 CASSPSDRPYSPLHF
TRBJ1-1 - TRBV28 CASSFGTLNTEAFF
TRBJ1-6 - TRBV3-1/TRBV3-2 CASSQEGNRRSPLHF
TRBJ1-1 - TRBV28 CASSLWVTDITEAFF
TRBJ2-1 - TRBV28 CASSSIEAAGPHHDEQFF
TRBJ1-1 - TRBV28 CATNEGVNTEAFF
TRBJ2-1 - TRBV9 CASSMGGGGPYNEQFF
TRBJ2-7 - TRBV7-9 CASSLDRVYEQYF
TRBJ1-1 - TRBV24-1 CATSESDRQGEAFF
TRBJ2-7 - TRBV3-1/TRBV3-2 CASSQEGVGEQYF
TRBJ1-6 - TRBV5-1 CASSINTENSPLHF
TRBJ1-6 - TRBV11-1 CASSLRMGNSPLHF
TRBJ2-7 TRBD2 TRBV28 CASGSGLPPQEQYF
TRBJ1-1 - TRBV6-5 CASNDRNTEAFF
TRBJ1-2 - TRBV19 CASSMEGTRGYGYTF
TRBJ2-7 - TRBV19 CASSTKSYPYEQYF
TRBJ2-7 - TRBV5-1 CASSTTSNEQYF
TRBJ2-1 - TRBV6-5 CASSIPGRTYNEQFF
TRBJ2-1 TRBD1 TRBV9 CASSIGQGVYNEQFF
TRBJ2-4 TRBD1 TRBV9 CASSVGQGGPKNIQYF
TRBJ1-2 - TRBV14 CASSHLRGGSGYTF
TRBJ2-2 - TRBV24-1 CATSDTETRRELFF
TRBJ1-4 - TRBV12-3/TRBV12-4 CASSVREKLFF
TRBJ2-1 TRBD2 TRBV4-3 CASSQEKRGPTSEQFF
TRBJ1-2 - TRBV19 CASSPSQANYGYTF
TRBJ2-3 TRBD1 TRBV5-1 CASSLEGAHSDTQYF
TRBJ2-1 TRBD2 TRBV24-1 CATSDYGLAGASSSYNEQFF
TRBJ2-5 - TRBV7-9 CASSLAQWLQETQYF
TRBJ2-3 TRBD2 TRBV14 CASSLGLGPTDTQYF
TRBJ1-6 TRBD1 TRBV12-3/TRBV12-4 CASRTGMDSPLHF
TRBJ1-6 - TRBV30 CAWSVNSPLHF
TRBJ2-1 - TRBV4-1 CASSQEGRGHSYNEQFF
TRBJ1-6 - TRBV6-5 CASSYSSGLNSPLHF
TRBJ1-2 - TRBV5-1 CASSSTYGAPHGYTF
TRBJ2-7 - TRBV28 CASSLPVPYEQYF
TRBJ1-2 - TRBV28 CASSLGRGTYGYTF